The following is a TCR beta chain sequence with its context. No antigen is known for it. Deep-level settings were used for running the assay. Among the unsorted PBMC samples, replicate PCRs used about 310 ng DNA, 25,000 to 30,000 T cell genomes. TCRdb's copy holds only in-frame clones and misses some; the assay was immunoSEQ multiplex PCR. Counted here are hundreds of thousands of clones, more than 75% occurring once; the ten biggest clones make up about 12%. The V gene lost 4 bases and the J gene lost 9 bases, with 10 bases spanning the gap. The CDR3 is 11 amino acids. CDR1 and CDR2 from the germline V gene are SGHNT and YYREEE (reference sequence). The data were obtained in a study of shared clonotypes between healthy human individuals. Study-level points and caveats: Researchers sampled only blood; tissue repertoires likely differ.

The sequence was collected from a woman aged 40 to 50 in good health. Some clones in this sample may be carry-over from other donors' samples. Sequenced sample: PBMCs. The chain has TRBV5-4 and TRBJ2-5, with no clear D. The CDR3 spells CASSLDGPQYF. CDR3 nucleotide sequence: TGTGCCAGCAGCCTGGACGGGCCCCAGTACTTC. The full variable domain, completed using reference TRBV5-4 and TRBJ2-5, is ETGVTQSPTHLIKTRGQQVTLRCSSQSGHNTVSWYQQALGQGPQFIFQYYREEENGRGNFPPRFSGLQFPNYSSELNVNALELDDSALYLCASSLDGPQYFGPGTRLLVL.